This T cell receptor (beta chain) was sequenced for a study of neurological immune-mediated disorders. Time point meaning: technical triplicate 2. TCRdb re-derived calls from the 5' RACE reads in MiXCR, one entry per CDR3 protein. The sample lists about 59,000 distinct CDR3 sequences, more than 20% seen once, with roughly 4.6% in the top ten. The receptor was derived from a man between 60 and 75 years old with HTLV-1-associated myelopathy (HAM/TSP). Sample: PBMCs.

This CDR3 reads CASSPPGSPEAFF. The CDR3, as DNA: TGTGCCAGCAGCCCTCCGGGGAGTCCTGAAGCTTTCTTT. The gene calls are TRBV3-1 and TRBJ1-1; D is ambiguous. The CDR3 loop spans 13 amino acids. V was pared by 4 bases and J by 6 bases, with 12 bases between. Germline CDR1 and CDR2: LGHDT and YNNKEL (reference sequence). Full variable domain (missing parts from reference TRBV3-1 and TRBJ1-1): DTAVSQTPKYLVTQMGNDKSIKCEQNLGHDTMYWYKQDSKKFLKIMFSYNNKELIINETVPNRFSPKSPDKAHLNLHINSLELGDSAVYFCASSPPGSPEAFFGQGTRLTVV.